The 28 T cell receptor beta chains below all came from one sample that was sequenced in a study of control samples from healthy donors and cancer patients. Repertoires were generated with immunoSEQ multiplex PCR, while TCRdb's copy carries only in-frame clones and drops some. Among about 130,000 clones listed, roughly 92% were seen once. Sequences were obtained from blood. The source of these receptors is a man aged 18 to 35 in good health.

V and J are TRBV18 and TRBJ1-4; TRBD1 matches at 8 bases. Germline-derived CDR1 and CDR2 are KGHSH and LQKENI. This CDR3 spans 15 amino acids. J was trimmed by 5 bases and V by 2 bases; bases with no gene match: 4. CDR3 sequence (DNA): TGTGCCAGCTCACCATCCGGGACAGGAAATGAAAAACTGTTTTTT. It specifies CASSPSGTGNEKLFF.

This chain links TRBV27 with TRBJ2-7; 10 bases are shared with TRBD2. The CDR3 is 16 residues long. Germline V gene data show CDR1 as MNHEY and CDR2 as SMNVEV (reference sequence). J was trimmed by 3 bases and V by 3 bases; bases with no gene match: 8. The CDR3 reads CASSLLAGGVLYEQYF. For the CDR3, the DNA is TGTGCCAGCAGTTTGTTAGCGGGGGGCGTTCTCTACGAGCAGTACTTC.

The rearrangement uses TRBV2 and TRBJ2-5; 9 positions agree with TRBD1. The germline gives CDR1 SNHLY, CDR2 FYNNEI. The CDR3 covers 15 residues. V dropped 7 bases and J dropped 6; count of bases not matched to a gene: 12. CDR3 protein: CASTQGTGMVKTQYF. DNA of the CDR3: TGTGCCAGCACTCAAGGGACAGGGATGGTAAAGACCCAGTACTTC.

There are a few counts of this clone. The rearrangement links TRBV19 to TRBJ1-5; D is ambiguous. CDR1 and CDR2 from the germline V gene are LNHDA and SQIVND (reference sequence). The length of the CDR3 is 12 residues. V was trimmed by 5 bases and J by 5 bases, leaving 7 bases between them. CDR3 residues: CASSERYQPQHF. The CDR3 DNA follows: TGTGCCAGTAGTGAACGTTATCAGCCCCAGCATTTT.

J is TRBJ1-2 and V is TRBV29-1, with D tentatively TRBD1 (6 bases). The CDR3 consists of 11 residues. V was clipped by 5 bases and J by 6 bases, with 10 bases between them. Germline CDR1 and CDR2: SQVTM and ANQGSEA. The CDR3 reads CSVRQAHGYTF. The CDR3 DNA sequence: TGCAGCGTTAGACAGGCGCATGGCTACACCTTC.

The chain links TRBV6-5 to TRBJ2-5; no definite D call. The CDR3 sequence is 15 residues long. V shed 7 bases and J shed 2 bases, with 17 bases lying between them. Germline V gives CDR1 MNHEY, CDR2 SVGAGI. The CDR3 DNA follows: TGTGCCAGCACCGACCCCTGGGAAAGGCAAGAGACCCAGTACTTC. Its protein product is CASTDPWERQETQYF.

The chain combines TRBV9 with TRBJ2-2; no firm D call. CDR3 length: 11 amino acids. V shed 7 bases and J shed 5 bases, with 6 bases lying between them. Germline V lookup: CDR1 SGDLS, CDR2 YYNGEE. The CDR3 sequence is CASSLTGELFF. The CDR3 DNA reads TGTGCCAGCTCCTTGACCGGGGAGCTGTTTTTT.

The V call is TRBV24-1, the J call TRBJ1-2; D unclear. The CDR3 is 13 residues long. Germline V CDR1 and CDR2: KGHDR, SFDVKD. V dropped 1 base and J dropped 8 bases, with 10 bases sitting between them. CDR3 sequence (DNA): TGTGCCACCAGTGATTTCTGGGGAGGAGGCTACACCTTC. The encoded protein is CATSDFWGGGYTF.

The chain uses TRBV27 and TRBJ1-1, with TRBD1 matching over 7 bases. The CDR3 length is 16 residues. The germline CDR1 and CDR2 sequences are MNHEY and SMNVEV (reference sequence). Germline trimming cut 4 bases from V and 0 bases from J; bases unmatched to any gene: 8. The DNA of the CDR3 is TGTGCCAGCAGTTCAAGACAGGGCTGGTTGAACACTGAAGCTTTCTTT. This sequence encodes CASSSRQGWLNTEAFF.

The CDR3 loop reads CASGTGNYGYTF. The CDR3 region has the DNA TGTGCCAGCGGGACAGGGAACTATGGCTACACCTTC. This chain links TRBV28 with TRBJ1-2; 9 nucleotides line up with TRBD1. This CDR3 is 12 amino acids long. In germline, CDR1 is MDHEN, CDR2 SYDVKM. Trimming took 8 bases from V and 2 from J; bases not matched to a gene: 0.

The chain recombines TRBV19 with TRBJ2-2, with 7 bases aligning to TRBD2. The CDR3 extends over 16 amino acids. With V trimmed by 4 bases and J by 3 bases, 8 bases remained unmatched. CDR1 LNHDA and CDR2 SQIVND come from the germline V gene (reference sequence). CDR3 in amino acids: CASSTSGGRDTGELFF. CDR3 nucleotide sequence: TGTGCCAGTAGTACTAGCGGCGGTCGAGACACCGGGGAGCTGTTTTTT. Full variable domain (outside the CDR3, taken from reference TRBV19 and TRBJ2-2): DGGITQSPKYLFRKEGQNVTLSCEQNLNHDAMYWYRQDPGQGLRLIYYSQIVNDFQKGDIAEGYSVSREKKESFPLTVTSAQKNPTAFYLCASSTSGGRDTGELFFGEGSRLTVL.

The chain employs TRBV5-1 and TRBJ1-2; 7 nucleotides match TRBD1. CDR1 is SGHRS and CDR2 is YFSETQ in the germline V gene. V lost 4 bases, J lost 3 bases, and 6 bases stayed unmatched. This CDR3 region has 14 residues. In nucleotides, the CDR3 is TGCGCCAGCAGCCTCACGGGGACAGACTATGGCTACACCTTC. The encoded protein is CASSLTGTDYGYTF.

The CDR3 nucleotides are TGTGCCAGCAGCTTGGAACCTCAAGAGACCCAGTACTTC. Encoded protein: CASSLEPQETQYF. This chain joins TRBV5-6 and TRBJ2-5; no firm D call. Trimming cost V 0 bases and J 2 bases, with 5 bases left between them. In germline, CDR1 is SGHDT, CDR2 YYEEEE. The CDR3 is 13 amino acids.

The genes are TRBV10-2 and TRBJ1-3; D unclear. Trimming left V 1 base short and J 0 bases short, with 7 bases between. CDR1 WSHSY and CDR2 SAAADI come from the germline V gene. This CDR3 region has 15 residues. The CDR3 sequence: CASSEWQYSGNTIYF. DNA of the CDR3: TGCGCCAGCAGTGAGTGGCAATACTCTGGAAACACCATATATTTT.

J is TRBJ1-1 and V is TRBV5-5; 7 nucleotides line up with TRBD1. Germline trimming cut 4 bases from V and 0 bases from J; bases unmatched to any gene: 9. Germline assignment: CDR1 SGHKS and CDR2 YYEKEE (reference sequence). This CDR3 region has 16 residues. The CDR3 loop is CASSVGQADMNTEAFF. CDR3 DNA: TGTGCCAGCAGCGTCGGACAGGCGGACATGAACACTGAAGCTTTCTTT.

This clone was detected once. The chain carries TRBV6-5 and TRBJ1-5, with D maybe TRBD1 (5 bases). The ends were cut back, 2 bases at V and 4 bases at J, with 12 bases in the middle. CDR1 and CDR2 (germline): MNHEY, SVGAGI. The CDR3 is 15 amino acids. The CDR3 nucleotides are TGTGCCAGCAGTTACACCCAGGGATTTAATCAGCCCCAGCATTTT. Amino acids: CASSYTQGFNQPQHF.

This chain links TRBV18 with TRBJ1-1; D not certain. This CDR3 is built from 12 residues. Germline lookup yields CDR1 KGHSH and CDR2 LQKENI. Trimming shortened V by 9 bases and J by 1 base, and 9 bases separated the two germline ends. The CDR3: CASLKGNTEAFF. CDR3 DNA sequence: TGTGCCAGTCTCAAGGGGAACACTGAAGCTTTCTTT. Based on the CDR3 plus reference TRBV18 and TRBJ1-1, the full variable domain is NAGVMQNPRHLVRRRGQEARLRCSPMKGHSHVYWYRQLPEEGLKFMVYLQKENIIDESGMPKERFSAEFPKEGPSILRIQQVVRGDSAAYFCASLKGNTEAFFGQGTRLTVV.

CDR3 sequence reads: CASSALRSGGDTGELFF. Written as DNA, the CDR3 is TGTGCCAGTAGTGCTCTTCGAAGCGGGGGGGACACCGGGGAGCTGTTTTTT. This chain connects TRBV19 to TRBJ2-2; 10 bases map to TRBD2. The CDR3 is made up of 17 amino acids. V trimming: 5 bases; J trimming: 3 bases; junction bases outside the gene matches: 9. CDR1 and CDR2 (germline): LNHDA, SQIVND (reference sequence).

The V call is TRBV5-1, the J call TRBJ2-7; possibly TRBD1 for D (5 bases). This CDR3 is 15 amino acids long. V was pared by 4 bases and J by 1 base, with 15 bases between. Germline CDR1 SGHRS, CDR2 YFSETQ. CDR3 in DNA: TGCGCCAGCAGCGATCCGGGCAGGGTTTCCTACGAGCAGTACTTC. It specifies CASSDPGRVSYEQYF. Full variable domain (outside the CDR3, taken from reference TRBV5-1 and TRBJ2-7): KAGVTQTPRYLIKTRGQQVTLSCSPISGHRSVSWYQQTPGQGLQFLFEYFSETQRNKGNFPGRFSGRQFSNSRSEMNVSTLELGDSALYLCASSDPGRVSYEQYFGPGTRLTVT.

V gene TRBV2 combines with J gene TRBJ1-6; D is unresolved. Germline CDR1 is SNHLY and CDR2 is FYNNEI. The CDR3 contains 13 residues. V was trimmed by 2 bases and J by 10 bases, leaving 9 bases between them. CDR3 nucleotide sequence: TGTGCCAGCAGTGAAAGGGTTGGCTCACCCCTCCACTTT. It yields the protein CASSERVGSPLHF.

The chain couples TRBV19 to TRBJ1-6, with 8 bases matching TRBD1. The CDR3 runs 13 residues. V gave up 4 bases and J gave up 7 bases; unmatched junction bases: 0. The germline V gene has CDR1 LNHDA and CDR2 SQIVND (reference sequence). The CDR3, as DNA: TGTGCCAGTAGTACAGGGGGCAATTCACCCCTCCACTTT. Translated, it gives CASSTGGNSPLHF.

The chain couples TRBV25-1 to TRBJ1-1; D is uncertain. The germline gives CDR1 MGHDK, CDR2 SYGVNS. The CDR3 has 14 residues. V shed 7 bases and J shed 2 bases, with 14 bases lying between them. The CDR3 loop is CASKLGHDNTEAFF. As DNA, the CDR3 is TGTGCCAGCAAGTTGGGTCATGACAACACTGAAGCTTTCTTT.

The DNA for the CDR3 is TGTGCCAGCAGTTATTCGACAGGGATCATGGTCAATGAGCAGTTCTTC. Translating gives CASSYSTGIMVNEQFF. This rearrangement joins TRBV6-5 to TRBJ2-1; TRBD1 matches 7 bases. The germline V gene encodes CDR1 MNHEY and CDR2 SVGAGI. The CDR3 length is 16 residues. V lost 3 bases, J lost 6 bases, and 11 bases stayed unmatched.

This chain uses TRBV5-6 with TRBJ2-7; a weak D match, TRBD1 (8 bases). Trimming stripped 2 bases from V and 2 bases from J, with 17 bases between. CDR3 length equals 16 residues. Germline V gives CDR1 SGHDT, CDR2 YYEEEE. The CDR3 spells CASSLLSGTGTYEQYF. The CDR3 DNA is TGTGCCAGCAGCTTACTGAGCGGGACAGGTACCTACGAGCAGTACTTC. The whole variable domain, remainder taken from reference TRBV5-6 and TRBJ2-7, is DAGVTQSPTHLIKTRGQQVTLRCSPKSGHDTVSWYQQALGQGPQFIFQYYEEEERQRGNFPDRFSGHQFPNYSSELNVNALLLGDSALYLCASSLLSGTGTYEQYFGPGTRLTVT.

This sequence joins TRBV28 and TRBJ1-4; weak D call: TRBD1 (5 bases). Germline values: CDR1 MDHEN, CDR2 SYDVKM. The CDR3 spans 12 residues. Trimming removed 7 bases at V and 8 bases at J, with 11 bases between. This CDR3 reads CASTQGREKLFF. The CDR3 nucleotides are TGTGCCAGCACCCAGGGCAGGGAAAAACTGTTTTTT. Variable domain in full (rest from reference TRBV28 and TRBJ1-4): DVKVTQSSRYLVKRTGEKVFLECVQDMDHENMFWYRQDPGLGLRLIYFSYDVKMKEKGDIPEGYSVSREKKERFSLILESASTNQTSMYLCASTQGREKLFFGSGTQLSVL.

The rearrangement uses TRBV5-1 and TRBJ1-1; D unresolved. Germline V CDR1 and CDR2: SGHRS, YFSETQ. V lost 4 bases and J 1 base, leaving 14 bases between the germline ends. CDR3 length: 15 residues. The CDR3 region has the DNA TGCGCCAGCAGCCCCACCGCGGGCGGGAACACTGAAGCTTTCTTT. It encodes CASSPTAGGNTEAFF.

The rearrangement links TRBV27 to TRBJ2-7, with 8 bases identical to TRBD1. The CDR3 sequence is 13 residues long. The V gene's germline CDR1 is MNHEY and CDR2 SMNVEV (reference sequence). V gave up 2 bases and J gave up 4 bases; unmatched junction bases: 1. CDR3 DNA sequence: TGTGCCAGCAGTTTAGACAGGGGTTACGAGCAGTACTTC. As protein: CASSLDRGYEQYF.

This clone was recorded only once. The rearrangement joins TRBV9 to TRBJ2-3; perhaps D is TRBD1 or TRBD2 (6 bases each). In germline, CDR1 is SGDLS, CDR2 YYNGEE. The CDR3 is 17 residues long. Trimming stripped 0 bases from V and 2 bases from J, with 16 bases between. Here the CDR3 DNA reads TGTGCCAGCAGCGTAGCCCCGGGGGCGGCCCCCACAGATACGCAGTATTTT. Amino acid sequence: CASSVAPGAAPTDTQYF. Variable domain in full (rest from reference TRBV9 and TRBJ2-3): DSGVTQTPKHLITATGQRVTLRCSPRSGDLSVYWYQQSLDQGLQFLIQYYNGEERAKGNILERFSAQQFPDLHSELNLSSLELGDSALYFCASSVAPGAAPTDTQYFGPGTRLTVL.